The entry below gives a single TCR beta chain sequence along with its context. Its antigen target is currently unknown. The record has no base qualities; no much larger clone is one base away. This specimen belongs to a study of regulatory T cells in long-lasting Graves disease (dated by TCRdb to 2020 to 2022). Looking at the study overall: Patients with newly diagnosed Graves' disease had been on antithyroid drugs for under 3 months. Persistent Graves' disease patients were compared with newly diagnosed Graves' disease patients by peripheral blood TCR sequencing and RNA sequencing. The study was registered as a clinical trial and conducted in China. A total of 33 samples were covered by TCR sequencing, comprising approximately 13 persistent and roughly 20 newly diagnosed Graves' disease patients.

What this sample's time point label stands for: newly diagnosed GD, antithyroid drugs for less than 3 months. RNA was extracted from PBMCs in TRIzol for both TCR sequencing and RNA sequencing. The diagnosis of Graves' disease was made according to American Thyroid Association guidelines. The patients came from an endocrinology department in Xi'an, China. Each patient gave approximately 10 milliliters of peripheral blood, collected in an EDTA anticoagulant tube. Ficoll Paque Plus density gradient separation was used to isolate PBMCs, and no additional T cell sorting was done. An Agilent 2100 Bioanalyzer and agarose gel were used to check RNA quality, while a NanoDrop 2000 measured RNA concentration. The library came from multiplex PCR. Sequencing relied on an Illumina HiSeq 4000. TCR beta libraries were built with iRepertoire HTBI primers and Arm-PCR amplification of CDR3 regions. PCR products were gel purified before sequencing. For the original study's pipeline: Gene usage analysis of CDR3 amino acid clonotypes used the 50 to 70 TRBV and some 15 TRBJ segments found across samples. COPE and FqMerger were used to merge the filtered high-quality paired reads into contigs. BLAST was used to align contigs to IMGT TRBV, TRBD and TRBJ reference genes, and CDR3 was defined according to IMGT. Any clonotype with a frequency above 0.1% was counted as a highly expanded clone. Shannon entropy served as the measure of repertoire diversity, while the Gini coefficient captured V-J evenness. Public clonotypes were defined as clonotypes shared by more than one individual. The public reads were run again by TCRdb, first through fastp at Q25 and then through MiXCR, and only productive beta chains were kept. A single entry per CDR3 protein holds the most common genes and DNA from its merged rows. None of the V and J calls come from the authors' own analysis; TCRdb made them. The sample data list about 620,000 distinct CDR3 sequences, and 15% to 20% of these were observed just once. 15% to 20% of the sample is held by the ten biggest clonotypes.

From the cysteine through the phenylalanine, the CDR3 covers 13 amino acids. Just CDR3 DNA is preserved here, 39 bases in frame from base 1. CDR1 and CDR2 are read off the germline V gene as MNHNS and SASEGT. V is shortened by 9 bases, J by 3 bases, and the region joining them spans 14 bases. Broad study findings and their caveats: TRBV28, TRBJ1-2 and TRBJ2-5 were preferentially used in persistent disease, while TRBV20-1 and TRBJ2-1 were favored in newly diagnosed disease. Lower TCR Shannon entropy and fewer highly expanded clones were observed in persistent Graves' disease patients than in newly diagnosed patients, which suggested clonal expansion. Persistent patients shared more public clonotypes among themselves (fewer than 3,000) than newly diagnosed patients did (about 970). The authors acknowledged the small sample size as a limitation that may reduce accuracy. The study examined only peripheral blood because the primary lesion, thyroid tissue, could not be accessed. Sequencing and analysis were restricted to the TCR beta chain.

These data also formed part of another study, on T cells in Graves' hyperthyroidism and ophthalmopathy. The other study reports the following: Stable Graves' hyperthyroidism was defined as no progression to ophthalmopathy during 18 months of follow-up. The hyperthyroidism patients were between 18 and 65 years old and newly diagnosed, with a disease duration of less than 2 months. Any patient with an uncontrolled infection, another autoimmune disease, pregnancy or lactation was excluded. Clinical symptoms, serum thyroxine and TRAb, thyroid ultrasound, and orbital computed tomography formed the basis for the diagnoses. The TCR CDR3 was subjected to a first round of RT-PCR using the HTBI primer set and the Qiagen OneStep RT-PCR kit. Blood samples also contained most of the expanded thyroid clonotypes (frequency above 0.001), which suggests that blood repertoires may reflect thyroid immune responses. Ophthalmopathy was separated from stable hyperthyroidism by a 13 V-J signature model, with 85% to 90% sensitivity and around 81% specificity obtained in cross-validation and 80%/75% obtained in testing. In validation, the model predicted progression to ophthalmopathy a median of about 6 months before onset, with over 55% sensitivity and about 75% specificity. A discovery cohort of roughly 96 patients, 43 with Graves' ophthalmopathy and 55 to 65 with stable Graves' hyperthyroidism, was used to find distinguishing TCR V-J signatures. Prospective prediction of ophthalmopathy was tested in an independent validation cohort of fewer than 20 hyperthyroidism patients and 17 patients who later progressed to ophthalmopathy. The approximately 97 discovery patients were randomly divided into training and test sets at a 7:3 ratio. In several Graves' hyperthyroidism patients, the study also compared T-cell repertoires from thyroid tissue with T-cell repertoires from blood. Following sampling, methimazole starting at 30 mg daily was given to hyperthyroidism patients, and high-dose intravenous methylprednisolone was given to ophthalmopathy patients. The libraries were constructed in a second round of multiplex PCR and then size-selected and purified. Sequencing of the libraries was done on an Illumina HiSeq2000 using paired-end 100 bp reads. SOAPnuke was used to process the raw data, with reads discarded if the reads contained adapters or uncalled bases, had a mean Phred below 15, or lacked an exact constant-primer or identifier match. COPE v1.2.5 was used to merge the high-quality paired reads, and each unique nucleotide sequence was defined as a clonotype. MiTCR v1.1 was used to align the clonotypes against IMGT TRBV, TRBD and TRBJ reference segments. The analysis was restricted to V-J combinations with a frequency above 0.0001, which together covered about 99% of the repertoires. A TCS score was defined as the ratio between F50 (clonal expansion) and ExV (chaos), using BLOSUM62-based TCRdist between CDR3 peptides within each V-J. Welch's t-statistics and random forest reduced several hundred V-J features to 13, which were used in a naive Bayes classifier (R e1071). Sample size was not statistically predetermined, and blinding of investigators to group allocation was not performed. The paper reports TCR Vbeta CDR3 sequencing of over 120 peripheral blood samples: 40 to 45 ophthalmopathy, fewer than 80 hyperthyroidism and around 17 progressor patients.

Material: peripheral blood mononuclear cells (PBMCs), obtained at new diagnosis, from a patient treated with antithyroid drugs. The chain is made from TRBV6-1 and TRBJ1-1; TRBD1 is perhaps the D gene, given 6 matching bases. This TCR was recovered from a woman under 40 with Graves disease. Donor details come from another sample of the same person, matched by shared clones. The DNA is as follows: TGTGCCAGTGACGACAGGAGACACACTGAAGCTTTCTTT. This is translated as CASDDRRHTEAFF.